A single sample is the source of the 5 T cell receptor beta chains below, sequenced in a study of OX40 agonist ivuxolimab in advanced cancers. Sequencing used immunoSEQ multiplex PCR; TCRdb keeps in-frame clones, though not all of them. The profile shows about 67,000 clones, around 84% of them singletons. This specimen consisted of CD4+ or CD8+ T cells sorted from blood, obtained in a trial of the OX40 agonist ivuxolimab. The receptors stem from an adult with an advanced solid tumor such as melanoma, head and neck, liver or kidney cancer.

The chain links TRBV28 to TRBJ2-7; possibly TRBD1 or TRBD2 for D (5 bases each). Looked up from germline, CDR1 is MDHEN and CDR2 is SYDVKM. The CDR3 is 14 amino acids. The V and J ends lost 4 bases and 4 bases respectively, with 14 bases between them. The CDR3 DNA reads TGTGCCAGCAGTTCCTCGGGACCCGCTTACGAGCAGTACTTC. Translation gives CASSSSGPAYEQYF.

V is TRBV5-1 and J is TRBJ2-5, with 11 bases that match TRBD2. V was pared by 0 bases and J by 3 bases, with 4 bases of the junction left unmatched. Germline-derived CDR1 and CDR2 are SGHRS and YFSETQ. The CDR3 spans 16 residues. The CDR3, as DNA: TGCGCCAGCAGCTTGGCCCTAGCGGGGGGAGAAGAGACCCAGTACTTC. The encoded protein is CASSLALAGGEETQYF.

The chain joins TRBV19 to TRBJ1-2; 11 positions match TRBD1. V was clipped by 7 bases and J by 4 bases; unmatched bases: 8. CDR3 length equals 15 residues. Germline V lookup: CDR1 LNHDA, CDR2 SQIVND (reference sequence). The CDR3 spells CASTWSGQGGYGYTF. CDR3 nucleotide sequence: TGTGCCAGTACCTGGTCGGGACAGGGGGGCTATGGCTACACCTTC.

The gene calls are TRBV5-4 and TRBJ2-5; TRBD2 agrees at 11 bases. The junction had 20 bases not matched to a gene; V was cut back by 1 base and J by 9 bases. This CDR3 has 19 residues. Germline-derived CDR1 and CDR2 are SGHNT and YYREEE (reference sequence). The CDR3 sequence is CASSLLESMASGRLSAQYF. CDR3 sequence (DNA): TGTGCCAGCAGCTTGTTGGAGTCTATGGCTAGCGGGAGGTTAAGTGCCCAGTACTTC. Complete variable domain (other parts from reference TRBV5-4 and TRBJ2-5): ETGVTQSPTHLIKTRGQQVTLRCSSQSGHNTVSWYQQALGQGPQFIFQYYREEENGRGNFPPRFSGLQFPNYSSELNVNALELDDSALYLCASSLLESMASGRLSAQYFGPGTRLLVL.

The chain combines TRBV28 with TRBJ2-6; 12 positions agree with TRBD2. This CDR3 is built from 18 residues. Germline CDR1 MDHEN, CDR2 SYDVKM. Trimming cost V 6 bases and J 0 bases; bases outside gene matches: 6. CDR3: CASRLAGGLSSGANVLTF. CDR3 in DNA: TGTGCCAGCAGACTAGCGGGGGGTCTAAGCTCTGGGGCCAACGTCCTGACTTTC.